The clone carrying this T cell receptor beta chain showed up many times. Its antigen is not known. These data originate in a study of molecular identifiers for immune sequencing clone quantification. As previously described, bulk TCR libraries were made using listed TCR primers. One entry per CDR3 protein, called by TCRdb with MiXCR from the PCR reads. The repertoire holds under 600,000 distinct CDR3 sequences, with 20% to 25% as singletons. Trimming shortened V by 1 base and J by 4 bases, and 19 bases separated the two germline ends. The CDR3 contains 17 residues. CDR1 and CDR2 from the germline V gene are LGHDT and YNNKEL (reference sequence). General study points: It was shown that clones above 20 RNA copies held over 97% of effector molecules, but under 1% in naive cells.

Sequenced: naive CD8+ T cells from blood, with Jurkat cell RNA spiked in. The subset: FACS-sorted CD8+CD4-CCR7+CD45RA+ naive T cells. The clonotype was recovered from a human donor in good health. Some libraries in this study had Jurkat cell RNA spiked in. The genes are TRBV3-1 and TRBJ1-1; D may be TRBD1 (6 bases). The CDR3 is CASSQVSMTKGGTEAFF. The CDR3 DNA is TGTGCCAGCAGCCAAGTGAGTATGACAAAAGGGGGCACTGAAGCTTTCTTT.